This T cell receptor (beta chain) was recovered during a study of cytomegalovirus exposure and HLA in healthy donors (dated by TCRdb to the late 2010s). In the study overall: In an earlier analysis of 450 to 750 of the donors, 276 Gb of sequence data and roughly 100 million unique TCR beta sequences from 150 million to 200 million T cells were reported. A later genetic analysis used genome-wide SNP genotypes for about 65% of the 666 donors, treating that subset as a discovery cohort. Rather than drawing on any new phenotypic data, the later analysis identified candidate immune exposures from TCR beta sequences and the way those sequences occurred across donors. To study patterns of TCR occurrence, a later analysis re-analyzed previously published TCR beta repertoires from 600 to 750 donors and added high-resolution HLA genotyping. Typing coverage differed by locus: A, B, C, DRB1 and DQB1 were typed in about 620-630 donors, DQA1 in about 550, DPA1 in some 610, and DPB1 in 450 to 490. Along with the approximately 650-subject first cohort, a separate validation cohort of over a hundred different subjects was used. Of the roughly 400 genotyped donors, over 65% fell in the genetic ancestry cluster associated with self-reported Caucasian donors. The study profiled the T cell repertoires of under 700 subjects by immunosequencing and related them to cytomegalovirus serostatus. The study aimed to test whether signatures of past pathogen exposure could be identified by cataloging public T cell receptors. Approximately 300 gigabases of sequencing data and roughly 80 million unique TCR sequences made up an early release that covered 640 HLA-typed donors. Donor age, sex, ethnicity and CMV serostatus were collected together with the repertoire data. Because of strong linkage in the cohort, roughly 5 DR-DQ haplotypes were treated as single units for association and clustering. On average, around 240,000 unique TCR beta nucleotide sequences were sequenced per donor among fewer than 500 genotyped donors of the cohort, with about 19% of those sequences being non-productive. To predict cytomegalovirus infection status, the study brought together high-throughput TCR immunosequencing, statistical association of individual TCRs with disease status, and machine learning. Class I and class II HLA loci were covered by the typing at four-digit resolution. Every discovery cohort repertoire had been produced on one sequencing platform. An earlier analysis of 587 of the donors used high-throughput TCR beta sequencing to judge whether each TCR beta V gene segment behaved as functional or pseudogenic.

Turning to this clone: Which antigen it targets is not known. No base qualities exist here, and no much larger clone lies one base off it.

Overall study results and their limits: Some IMGT-functional V segments, including TRBV6-2 and TRBV6-3, could not be distinguished by the 87-base-pair reads and were therefore excluded. A group of highly shared sequence variants was considered likely to be a technical artifact of the sequencing pipeline. Linkage disequilibrium might explain the correlated functional status among segregating V segments, but an unknown experimental factor could not be ruled out. A later genetic analysis associated a missense DCLRE1C variant with V-gene and J-gene trimming of TCR beta chains, and an independent cohort replicated the association. A later analysis found that TCR association rates varied across HLA loci, with DRB1 alleles showing the most associated TCRs and HLA-C alleles the fewest. Most TCR sequences were observed very rarely across donors, whereas some public TCRs were present in many individuals. Sequencing depth was assumed to be roughly uniform across donors in the presence/absence analyses, though that assumption may not hold. The classifier was reported to diagnose cytomegalovirus status with high specificity and sensitivity in both the original cohort and the validation cohort. When HLA alleles, especially DR and DQ, strongly co-occurred, TCR associations were difficult to assign to individual alleles. Because counts were too low, more than 15 rarely observed V segments, including chromosome 9 orphons, were left out of the earlier analysis of some 640 of the donors. For the cohort, immune exposure information was limited to CMV serostatus. Because HLA typing was unavailable for some donors at each locus, only the typed subset was used in association tests. According to a later genetic analysis, donors in an Asian-associated ancestry cluster had fewer N-insertions in productive TCRs than the approximately 610-donor mean. A later analysis reported that several top co-occurrence clusters appeared linked to parvovirus B19, influenza, CMV and Epstein-Barr virus. An earlier analysis of around 540 of the donors showed that most TCR beta V segments appeared in productive rearrangements either about 87% or about 30% of the time, which broadly matched IMGT annotations. In vitro tests confirmed that three of the cytomegalovirus-associated TCR beta chains recognize cytomegalovirus antigens. According to the authors, the approach could potentially be generalized to other disease states and immunological phenotypes. In a later analysis, 15,000 to 20,000 TCR beta sequences were associated with specific HLA alleles at a false discovery rate of 0.05. The study gave a list of about 150 TCR beta chains associated with cytomegalovirus. A further reported finding was that TCR beta sequences accurately predicted the HLA-A and HLA-B alleles for most subjects in the first cohort. Compared with equally common non-associated chains, HLA-associated TCR beta chains in a later analysis were more clonally expanded and had lower generation probabilities. A later analysis found that most CMV-associated TCR beta chains appeared HLA-restricted, with HLA associations seemingly driven largely by CMV exposure. The cohort was sequenced for TCR beta chains only, and without alpha or paired-chain data the features that could be detected were limited.

Library construction relied on the immunoSEQ multiplex PCR assay. A mixture of 60 forward primers for TCR Vbeta segments and 13 reverse primers for TCR Jbeta segments was used in the multiplex PCR. A multiplex PCR assay on genomic DNA amplified the CDR3 region of rearranged TCR beta genes. Amplified TCR beta libraries were sequenced as 87-base-pair reads on the Illumina HiSeq System. Processing in the source paper ran as follows. A later analysis counted 65 million to 90 million unique TCR beta chains across the 666 repertoires, and 9 million to 14 million of these chains were shared by at least two donors. A nearest-neighbor algorithm error-corrected the raw reads and collapsed the reads into unique sequences, merging closely related sequences to remove PCR and sequencing errors. CDR3 sequences were aligned to IMGT reference sequences to assign V, D and J gene segments. For a sequence to be retained, a match of at least six nucleotides to both a V gene segment and a J gene segment was required. A rearrangement was called productive if the CDR3 had no stop codons and remained in frame with V and J, and every other rearrangement was called non-productive. CDR3 was defined according to IMGT convention as the region running from the second conserved V-encoded cysteine to the conserved J-encoded phenylalanine. In an earlier analysis of 500 to 650 of the donors, sequences lacking an unambiguous match to a single V gene segment were excluded. An earlier analysis of about 590 of the donors classified V segments as functional when productive rearrangements were above 56.7% and as segregating when the standard deviation between donors was above 5%. A statistical classification framework was built to diagnose cytomegalovirus status from the catalog of TCR beta chain sequences. In a later analysis, TCR nucleotide sequences were compared against IMGT/GENE-DB human TR gene sequences so that V and J genes could be assigned. A later analysis assigned CDR3 sequences and most-parsimonious VDJ recombination scenarios with the TCRdist pipeline. In a later analysis, each TCR beta chain was defined by its CDR3 amino acid sequence together with its V-gene family, and reads without a unique V-gene family were excluded. In a later analysis, 450 to 600 highly shared, low-generation-probability nucleotide sequences were removed to address suspected cross-contamination and a sequencing artifact. In a later analysis, a clonal expansion index was calculated for each public chain from normalized within-repertoire ranks of inferred template counts. In a later analysis, generation probabilities were computed with a VDJ recombination model fitted to out-of-frame rearrangements, and the resulting probabilities were checked against IGoR. Hypergeometric tests were used in a later analysis to score TCR-TCR, TCR-HLA and TCR-CMV co-occurrence, with a repertoire-size bias correction applied to the TCR pairs. A later analysis estimated false discovery rates by permuting HLA or CMV assignments 20 times. In a later analysis, co-occurring TCRs were grouped with DBSCAN, and TCRdist sequence similarity was added when clustering was performed within HLA-allele-positive subsets. For co-occurrence clustering, repertoires with fewer than 30,000 or more than 120,000 public chains were excluded, along with roughly 5 repertoires with anomalous nucleotide sharing. Here the immuneACCESS table is served through TCRdb, limited to in-frame sequences with V and J called. Missing clones are a known gap in these copies; in checked studies unresolved V genes cover under half, and the rest lacks a known reason. V and J calls and clone size follow that table, whereas D and trimming were derived from the DNA. This sample is represented by around 85,000 clones; less than 85% of them were singletons. In total, the top ten clones hold more than 3.5% of the sample.

V is cut by 2 bases and J by 0 bases, and the space between the germline ends is 8 bases. From a lookup of the germline V gene, CDR1 and CDR2 are SGHAT and FQNNGV. Including cysteine and phenylalanine, the CDR3 has 15 amino acids. The kept DNA is CDR3 alone, 45 bases in frame from the first base. The cohort comprised 550 to 700 healthy bone marrow donors. At the time of sampling, every cohort member was nominally healthy, though immune exposures that went unrecorded were likely present. The donor tested CMV seronegative and was one of the 352 seronegative cohort members. A peripheral blood sample was provided by each donor, and peripheral blood mononuclear cells were used for TCR beta sequencing. Genomic DNA was extracted from the blood cell samples with the Qiagen DNeasy Blood Extraction Kit.

The rearrangement combines TRBV11-2 with TRBJ1-3, with the D gene call left open. The sequence was collected from a man between 60 and 75 years old in good health and CMV-seronegative. The source material was PBMCs. The DNA is as follows: TGTGCCAGCAGCTTATATTGGGCCTCTGGAAACACCATATATTTT. Translated, it gives CASSLYWASGNTIYF.